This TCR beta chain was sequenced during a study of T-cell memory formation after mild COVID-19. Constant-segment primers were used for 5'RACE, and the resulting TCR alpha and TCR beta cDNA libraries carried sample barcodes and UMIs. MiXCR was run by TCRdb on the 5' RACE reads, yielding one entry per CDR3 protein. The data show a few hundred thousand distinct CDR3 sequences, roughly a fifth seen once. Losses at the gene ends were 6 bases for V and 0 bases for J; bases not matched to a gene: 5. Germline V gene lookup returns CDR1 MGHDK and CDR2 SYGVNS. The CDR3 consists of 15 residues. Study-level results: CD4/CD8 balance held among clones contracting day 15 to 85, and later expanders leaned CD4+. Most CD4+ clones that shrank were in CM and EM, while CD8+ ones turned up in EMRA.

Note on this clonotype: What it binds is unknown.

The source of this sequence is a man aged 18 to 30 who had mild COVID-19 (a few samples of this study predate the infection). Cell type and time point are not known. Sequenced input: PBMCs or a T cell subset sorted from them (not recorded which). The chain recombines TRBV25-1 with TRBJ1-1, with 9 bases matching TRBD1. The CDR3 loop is CASSEGDRVNTEAFF. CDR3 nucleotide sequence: TGTGCCAGCAGCGAAGGGGACAGGGTGAACACTGAAGCTTTCTTT.